A single sample gave rise to the 27 T cell receptor beta chains below, sequenced in a study of OX40 agonist ivuxolimab in advanced cancers. Libraries were constructed by the immunoSEQ multiplex PCR assay. TCRdb retrieved this table from immuneACCESS and kept in-frame rearrangements only. Not all clones are present; in checked studies, unresolved V genes account for under half, and no reason is known for the remainder. The sample table shows 76,000 or so clones, and approximately 83% are seen once. Around 5.1% of the sample is held by the ten biggest clonotypes. The sample here was CD4+ or CD8+ T cells sorted from blood, taken in a trial of the OX40 agonist ivuxolimab. The receptors shown here come from an adult with an advanced solid tumor such as melanoma, head and neck, liver or kidney cancer.

The rearrangement joins TRBV5-6 to TRBJ2-3; D not certain. CDR3 length: 15 residues. Germline V lookup: CDR1 SGHDT, CDR2 YYEEEE. The V end lost 2 bases, the J end lost 2 bases, and 12 bases lay between the germline ends. CDR3 in DNA: TGTGCCAGCAGCTTCCGACAAGGGAACACAGATACGCAGTATTTT. Translation: CASSFRQGNTDTQYF.

J is TRBJ2-1 and V is TRBV11-2; TRBD2 might be the D (6 bases). Germline CDR1 and CDR2: SGHAT and FQNNGV. CDR3 length: 16 residues. Trimming removed 1 base from V and 4 bases from J, with 14 bases in between. CDR3 DNA: TGTGCCAGCAGCTTAGGAGTGCGGGATTCATACAATGAGCAGTTCTTC. Protein: CASSLGVRDSYNEQFF.

The CDR3 coding sequence is TGCAGCGTAGATCGGGAGTTCCCTGAAGCTTTCTTT. It codes for CSVDREFPEAFF. The chain carries TRBV29-1 and TRBJ1-1, with D hard to call. This CDR3 has 12 residues. V lost 6 bases to trimming and J lost 6 bases, with 14 bases between them. Germline CDR1 SQVTM, CDR2 ANQGSEA. The variable domain in full, with the rest retrieved from reference TRBV29-1 and TRBJ1-1, is SAVISQKPSRDICQRGTSLTIQCQVDSQVTMMFWYRQQPGQSLTLIATANQGSEATYESGFVIDKFPISRPNLTFSTLTVSNMSPEDSSIYLCSVDREFPEAFFGQGTRLTVV.

The V call is TRBV18, the J call TRBJ1-4; the D gene is possibly TRBD1 (5 bases). The germline V gene has CDR1 KGHSH and CDR2 LQKENI. This CDR3 has 14 amino acids. Trimming removed 3 bases at V and 8 bases at J, with 13 bases between. The DNA of the CDR3 is TGTGCCAGCTCACCGGGGACGAAGGGGGAAAAACTGTTTTTT. It specifies CASSPGTKGEKLFF.

The V and J genes are TRBV2 and TRBJ2-1; the D gene is possibly TRBD1 (5 bases). With 5 bases removed from V and 6 bases from J, the gap between germline ends came to 8 bases. This CDR3 has 12 amino acids. Germline-derived CDR1 and CDR2 are SNHLY and FYNNEI. CDR3 region: CASSTDSNEQFF. In DNA, the CDR3 is TGTGCCAGCAGTACCGACAGCAATGAGCAGTTCTTC.

The chain carries TRBV7-8 and TRBJ2-7; 11 bases line up with TRBD2. The CDR3 is 15 residues long. CDR1 and CDR2 from the germline V gene are SGHVS and FQNEAQ. The junction had 10 bases not matched to a gene; V was cut back by 6 bases and J by 6 bases. This CDR3 is CASSPPGLAASEQYF. The CDR3 DNA reads as TGTGCCAGCAGTCCACCGGGACTAGCGGCTTCCGAGCAGTACTTC. The full variable domain, completed using reference TRBV7-8 and TRBJ2-7, is GAGVSQSPRYKVAKRGQDVALRCDPISGHVSLFWYQQALGQGPEFLTYFQNEAQLDKSGLPSDRFFAERPEGSVSTLKIQRTQQEDSAVYLCASSPPGLAASEQYFGPGTRLTVT.

The chain recombines TRBV7-9 with TRBJ1-4; D perhaps matches TRBD1 (5 bases). The CDR3 length is 13 residues. Germline CDR1 reads SEHNR; CDR2 reads FQNEAQ (reference sequence). Between the trimmed V and J ends, which lost 8 bases and 7 bases, there was a span of 14 bases. Here the CDR3 DNA reads TGTGCCAGCGTAAAGGGGACGGGTGAAAAACTGTTTTTT. This encodes CASVKGTGEKLFF.

The V and J genes are TRBV11-2 and TRBJ2-3; D not resolved. This CDR3 has 12 residues. Deletions cut 3 bases from V and 6 bases from J, with 7 bases between. Per the germline V gene, CDR1 is SGHAT and CDR2 is FQNNGV. CDR3 protein: CASSLTLDTQYF. The CDR3 coding sequence is TGTGCCAGCAGCTTGACTTTGGATACGCAGTATTTT.

V gene TRBV5-3 combines with J gene TRBJ2-7, with a possible D match to TRBD1 (5 bases). TRBV5-3 is assigned to the ORF class and has an uncertain function. This CDR3 is 12 amino acids long. The V end lost 8 bases, the J end lost 6 bases, and 15 bases lay between the germline ends. The DNA of the CDR3 is TGTGCCAGCAGGGTGCGAGTGGCCGAGCAGTACTTC. It yields the protein CASRVRVAEQYF.

The chain couples TRBV2 to TRBJ1-5; D is uncertain. The V gene's germline CDR1 is SNHLY and CDR2 FYNNEI. V shed 2 bases and J shed 5 bases, with 10 bases lying between them. The CDR3 covers 14 residues. This CDR3 is CASSESRRDQPQHF. In DNA, the CDR3 is TGTGCCAGCAGTGAAAGTCGGAGAGATCAGCCCCAGCATTTT.

A few counts support this clone. This chain connects TRBV6-5 to TRBJ1-2; D may be TRBD1 (6 bases). CDR3 length: 13 residues. CDR1 and CDR2 (germline): MNHEY, SVGAGI. Trimming removed 6 bases from V and 5 bases from J, with 13 bases in between. This CDR3 is CASSLSTGYGYTF. The CDR3 nucleotides are TGTGCCAGCAGCCTCTCAACAGGGTATGGCTACACCTTC.

The chain couples TRBV27 to TRBJ2-7, with no clear D. The CDR3 is 14 amino acids. The V end lost 2 bases, the J end lost 0 bases, and 8 bases lay between the germline ends. Germline assignment: CDR1 MNHEY and CDR2 SMNVEV (reference sequence). The CDR3 region has the DNA TGTGCCAGCAGTTTAGTCTGGAGCTCCTACGAGCAGTACTTC. Its translation is CASSLVWSSYEQYF.

This clone was picked up one time. CDR3 protein: CASSPGRGVSEAFF. The CDR3 coding sequence is TGTGCCAGCAGCCCCGGCAGGGGGGTGTCTGAAGCTTTCTTT. J is TRBJ1-1 and V is TRBV7-6; 7 bases align to TRBD1. The CDR3 covers 14 residues. Losses at the gene ends were 5 bases for V and 6 bases for J; bases not matched to a gene: 9. The V gene's germline CDR1 is SGHVS and CDR2 FNYEAQ.

As DNA, the CDR3 is TGTGCCAGCAGCCCAACCGGCTTTGGCAATCAGCCCCAGCATTTT. Protein sequence: CASSPTGFGNQPQHF. The gene calls are TRBV7-2 and TRBJ1-5; D is uncertain. CDR1 and CDR2 from the germline V gene are SGHTA and FQGNSA. The CDR3 length is 15 residues. Between the trimmed V and J ends, which lost 5 bases and 2 bases, there was a span of 13 bases.

The chain recombines TRBV7-7 with TRBJ2-1, with 7 bases that match TRBD2. The CDR3 has 15 amino acids. Trimming at V came to 2 bases and at J to 3 bases, leaving 4 bases not matched to a gene. In germline, CDR1 is SSHAT, CDR2 FNYEAQ (reference sequence). CDR3: CASSLMAGDYNEQFF. The CDR3 DNA follows: TGTGCCAGCAGCTTAATGGCGGGGGACTACAATGAGCAGTTCTTC. Filled out from reference TRBV7-7 and TRBJ2-1, the complete variable domain reads GAGVSQSPRYKVTKRGQDVTLRCDPISSHATLYWYQQALGQGPEFLTYFNYEAQPDKSGLPSDRFSAERPEGSISTLTIQRTEQRDSAMYRCASSLMAGDYNEQFFGPGTRLTVL.

The chain has TRBV12-5 and TRBJ2-1; 11 nucleotides line up with TRBD2. V was pared by 0 bases and J by 0 bases, with 4 bases of the junction left unmatched. The CDR3 is made up of 18 amino acids. The V gene's germline CDR1 is LGHNT and CDR2 FRNRAP. The CDR3 nucleotides read TGTGCTAGTGGTTTGGTACTAGCGGGGGCGAGCTCCTACAATGAGCAGTTCTTC. It is translated as CASGLVLAGASSYNEQFF.

CDR3 DNA sequence: TGTGCCAGCTCAACGGCGGGAGAGTACACAGATACGCAGTATTTT. Its translation is CASSTAGEYTDTQYF. The chain joins TRBV18 to TRBJ2-3, with 7 bases fitting TRBD2. The CDR3 covers 15 residues. CDR1 and CDR2 (germline): KGHSH, LQKENI. Losses at the gene ends were 5 bases for V and 2 bases for J; bases not matched to a gene: 7.

V gene TRBV7-8 combines with J gene TRBJ2-1, with D possibly matching TRBD2 (5 bases). V was shortened by 8 bases and J by 8 bases, with 13 bases between the two germline ends. Germline V gene data show CDR1 as SGHVS and CDR2 as FQNEAQ. The CDR3 runs to 12 residues. CDR3 in DNA: TGTGCCAGCGGACTTAGGGTGGATGAGCAGTTCTTC. The encoded protein is CASGLRVDEQFF.

The rearrangement joins TRBV5-1 to TRBJ2-1; tentatively, D is TRBD2 (5 bases). This CDR3 contains 15 residues. V was trimmed by 2 bases and J by 4 bases, leaving 13 bases between them. Germline V gene sequence: CDR1 SGHRS, CDR2 YFSETQ. This CDR3 is CASSFKGGIYNEQFF. CDR3 in DNA: TGCGCCAGCAGCTTCAAAGGAGGAATATACAATGAGCAGTTCTTC.

For the CDR3, the DNA is TGTGCCAGCAGCTTAGGGGAAGGGATTCGGGGTGAAAAACTGTTTTTT. It is translated as CASSLGEGIRGEKLFF. V is TRBV7-9 and J is TRBJ1-4; D uncertain. The CDR3 loop spans 16 amino acids. V dropped 1 base and J dropped 7 bases, with 16 bases sitting between them. Germline CDR1 SEHNR, CDR2 FQNEAQ (reference sequence). Combining the CDR3 with reference TRBV7-9 and TRBJ1-4 gives the whole variable domain DTGVSQNPRHKITKRGQNVTFRCDPISEHNRLYWYRQTLGQGPEFLTYFQNEAQLEKSRLLSDRFSAERPKGSFSTLEIQRTEQGDSAMYLCASSLGEGIRGEKLFFGSGTQLSVL.

This chain links TRBV2 with TRBJ1-1; 9 bases match TRBD1. J lost 0 bases, V lost 8 bases, and 7 bases had no gene match. This CDR3 has 15 residues. The germline CDR1 and CDR2 sequences are SNHLY and FYNNEI. The DNA for the CDR3 is TGTGCCAGCGGGCGACAGGGGGTACTGAACACTGAAGCTTTCTTT. It yields the protein CASGRQGVLNTEAFF.

The CDR3: CASSPMERQGTYEQYF. CDR3 bases: TGTGCCAGCTCACCCATGGAACGGCAGGGCACCTACGAGCAGTACTTC. The rearrangement uses TRBV18 and TRBJ2-7; TRBD1 is a possible D gene (5 bases). Germline CDR1 is KGHSH and CDR2 is LQKENI. The CDR3 is made up of 16 amino acids. V lost 3 bases, J lost 2 bases, and 17 bases lay in between.

V is TRBV12-5 and J is TRBJ2-3; D tentatively reads TRBD1 or TRBD2 (5 bases each). This CDR3 comprises 12 residues. In germline, CDR1 is LGHNT, CDR2 FRNRAP. CDR3 sequence: CAQGRGADTQYF. In DNA form, the CDR3 reads TGTGCCCAGGGACGAGGGGCAGATACGCAGTATTTT.

This chain links TRBV4-1 with TRBJ2-1; 8 bases agree with TRBD2. The CDR3 totals 17 residues. The V gene end was trimmed by 0 bases and the J gene end by 10 bases; junction bases not matched to a gene: 14. The germline CDR1 and CDR2 sequences are MGHRA and YSYEKL. The CDR3 reads CASSQEPAGDPFREQFF. Written as DNA, the CDR3 is TGCGCCAGCAGCCAAGAACCAGCGGGGGATCCTTTCAGGGAGCAGTTCTTC.

The rearrangement joins TRBV7-7 to TRBJ2-5, with D possibly being TRBD1 (6 bases). This CDR3 comprises 14 residues. V was shortened by 2 bases and J by 5 bases, with 12 bases between the two germline ends. CDR1 is SSHAT, CDR2 FNYEAQ, per germline (reference sequence). This CDR3 is CASSLTGREETQYF. The CDR3 DNA reads as TGTGCCAGCAGCTTAACAGGGCGTGAGGAGACCCAGTACTTC.

The CDR3 sequence: CASSTAGNEQFF. The CDR3 region has the DNA TGCGCCAGCAGCACAGCTGGCAATGAGCAGTTCTTC. The rearrangement links TRBV5-1 to TRBJ2-1; D is unresolved. The germline V and J ends were trimmed by 4 bases and 6 bases, with 8 bases remaining between them. The CDR3 is 12 amino acids. Germline V gene sequence: CDR1 SGHRS, CDR2 YFSETQ.

The chain recombines TRBV7-9 with TRBJ2-3; TRBD1 agrees at 10 bases. The V segment lost 4 bases and the J segment 2 bases; nucleotides outside the gene matches: 6. There are 16 residues in the CDR3. Germline V gene sequence: CDR1 SEHNR, CDR2 FQNEAQ (reference sequence). The CDR3 DNA reads TGTGCCAGCAGCTCAAGGACAGGGGGGGACACAGATACGCAGTATTTT. Its translation: CASSSRTGGDTDTQYF.